This paragraph reports one TCR beta chain. This CDR3 comprises 16 residues. V shed 6 bases and J shed 7 bases, with 22 bases lying between them. Germline assignment: CDR1 LNHDA and CDR2 SQIVND (reference sequence). This entry belongs to a study of type 1 and type 2 diabetes patients. Amplification started from genomic DNA. Multiplex PCR with 30 forward and 13 reverse primers amplified the TCR beta CDR3. Each CDR3 protein gets one entry after TCRdb re-called the multiplex PCR reads with MiXCR. The repertoire has a few hundred thousand distinct CDR3 sequences, 40% to 50% of them found once; the top ten carry roughly 15%.

This TCR was recovered from a man aged 18 to 29 with type 2 diabetes. The chain uses TRBV19 and TRBJ1-5; maybe TRBD1 (6 bases). The material sequenced was peripheral blood mononuclear cells (PBMCs). The CDR3 region has the DNA TGTGCCAGTAGGACTTCGGGGACGGAAGGGGGGCAGCCCCAGCATTTT. This translates into CASRTSGTEGGQPQHF.